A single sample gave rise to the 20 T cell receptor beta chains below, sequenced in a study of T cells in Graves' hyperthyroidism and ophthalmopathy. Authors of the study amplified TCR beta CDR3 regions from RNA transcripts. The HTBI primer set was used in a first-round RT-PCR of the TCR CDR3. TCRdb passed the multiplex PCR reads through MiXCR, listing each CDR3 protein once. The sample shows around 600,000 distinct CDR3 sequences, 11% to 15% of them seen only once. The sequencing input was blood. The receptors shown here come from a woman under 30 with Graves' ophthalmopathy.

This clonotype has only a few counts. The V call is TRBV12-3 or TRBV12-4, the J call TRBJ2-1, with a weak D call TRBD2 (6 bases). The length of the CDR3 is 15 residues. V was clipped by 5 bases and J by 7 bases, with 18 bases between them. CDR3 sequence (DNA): TGTGCCAGCAGTCCACCTAACGGGAGCCTTAATGAGCAGTTCTTC. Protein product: CASSPPNGSLNEQFF.

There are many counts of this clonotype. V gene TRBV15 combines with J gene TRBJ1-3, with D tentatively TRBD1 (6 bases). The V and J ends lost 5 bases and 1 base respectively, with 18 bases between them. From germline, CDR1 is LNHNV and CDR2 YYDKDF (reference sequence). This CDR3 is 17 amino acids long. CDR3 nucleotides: TGTGCCACCAGCCCGACTGCGGGGGGCTGGTCTGGAAACACCATATATTTT. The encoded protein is CATSPTAGGWSGNTIYF.

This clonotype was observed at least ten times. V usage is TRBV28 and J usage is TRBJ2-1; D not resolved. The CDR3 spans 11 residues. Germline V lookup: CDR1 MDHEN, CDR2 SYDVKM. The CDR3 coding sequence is TGTTCAGTGGCCCCTTACAATGAGCAGTTCTTC. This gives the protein CSVAPYNEQFF.

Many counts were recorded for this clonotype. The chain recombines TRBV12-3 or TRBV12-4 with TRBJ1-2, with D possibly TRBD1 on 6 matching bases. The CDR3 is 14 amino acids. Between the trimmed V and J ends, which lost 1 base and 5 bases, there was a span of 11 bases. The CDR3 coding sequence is TGTGCCAGCAGTTTAGGAGGGGGGCTTTATGGCTACACCTTC. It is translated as CASSLGGGLYGYTF.

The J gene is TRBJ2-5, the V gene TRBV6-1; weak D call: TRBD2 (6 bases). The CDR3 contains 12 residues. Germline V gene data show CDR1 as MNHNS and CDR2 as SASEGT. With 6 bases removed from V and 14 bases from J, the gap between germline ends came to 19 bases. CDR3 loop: CASSRAGTEIYF. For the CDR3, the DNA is TGTGCCAGCAGCCGGGCCGGGACTGAGATTTACTTC.

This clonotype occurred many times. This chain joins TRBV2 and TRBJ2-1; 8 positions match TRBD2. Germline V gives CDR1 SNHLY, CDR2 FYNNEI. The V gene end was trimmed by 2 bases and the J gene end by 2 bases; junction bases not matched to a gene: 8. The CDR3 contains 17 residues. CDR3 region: CASSETRAGLAYNEQFF. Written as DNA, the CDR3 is TGTGCCAGCAGTGAAACAAGGGCGGGACTAGCCTACAATGAGCAGTTCTTC. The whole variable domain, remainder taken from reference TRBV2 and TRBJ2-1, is EPEVTQTPSHQVTQMGQEVILRCVPISNHLYFYWYRQILGQKVEFLVSFYNNEISEKSEIFDDQFSVERPDGSNFTLKIRSTKLEDSAMYFCASSETRAGLAYNEQFFGPGTRLTVL.

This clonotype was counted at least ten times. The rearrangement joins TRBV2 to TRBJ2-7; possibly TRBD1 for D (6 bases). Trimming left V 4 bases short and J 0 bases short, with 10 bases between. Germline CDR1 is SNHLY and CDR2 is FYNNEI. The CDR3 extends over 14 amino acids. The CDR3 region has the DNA TGTGCCAGCAGTGGACAGGTCTTCTCCTACGAGCAGTACTTC. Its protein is CASSGQVFSYEQYF.

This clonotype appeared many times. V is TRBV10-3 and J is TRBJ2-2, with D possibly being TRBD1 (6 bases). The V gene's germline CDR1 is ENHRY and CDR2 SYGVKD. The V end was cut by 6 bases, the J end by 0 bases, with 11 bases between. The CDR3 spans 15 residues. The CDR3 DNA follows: TGTGCCATCAGCTCGGGACACTCGAACACCGGGGAGCTGTTTTTT. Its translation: CAISSGHSNTGELFF.

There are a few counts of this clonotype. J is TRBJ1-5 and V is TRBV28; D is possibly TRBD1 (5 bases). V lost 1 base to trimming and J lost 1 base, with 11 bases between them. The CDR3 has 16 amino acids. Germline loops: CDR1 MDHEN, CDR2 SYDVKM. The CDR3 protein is CASSLLGELSNQPQHF. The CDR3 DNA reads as TGTGCCAGCAGTTTATTGGGGGAGTTAAGCAATCAGCCCCAGCATTTT.

The CDR3 DNA is TGTGCCAGCAGTCTCAGACCACCGAGGAATCAGCCCCAGCATTTT. Amino acids: CASSLRPPRNQPQHF. V gene TRBV6-1 combines with J gene TRBJ1-5; D unclear. Trimming cost V 5 bases and J 4 bases, with 15 bases left between them. Germline V gives CDR1 MNHNS, CDR2 SASEGT. There are 15 residues in the CDR3.

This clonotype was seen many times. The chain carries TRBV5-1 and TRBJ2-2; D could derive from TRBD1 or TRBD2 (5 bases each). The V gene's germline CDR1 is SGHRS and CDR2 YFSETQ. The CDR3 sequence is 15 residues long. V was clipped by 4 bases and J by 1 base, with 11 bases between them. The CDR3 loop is CASSPGTWNTGELFF. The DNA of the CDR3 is TGCGCCAGCAGCCCGGGGACCTGGAACACCGGGGAGCTGTTTTTT. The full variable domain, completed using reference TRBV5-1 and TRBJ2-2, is KAGVTQTPRYLIKTRGQQVTLSCSPISGHRSVSWYQQTPGQGLQFLFEYFSETQRNKGNFPGRFSGRQFSNSRSEMNVSTLELGDSALYLCASSPGTWNTGELFFGEGSRLTVL.

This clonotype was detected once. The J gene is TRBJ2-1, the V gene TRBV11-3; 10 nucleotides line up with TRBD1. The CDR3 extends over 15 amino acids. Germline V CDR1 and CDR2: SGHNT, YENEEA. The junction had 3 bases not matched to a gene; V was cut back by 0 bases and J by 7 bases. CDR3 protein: CASSLETGGLNEQFF. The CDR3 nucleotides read TGTGCCAGCAGCTTAGAGACAGGGGGCTTGAATGAGCAGTTCTTC.

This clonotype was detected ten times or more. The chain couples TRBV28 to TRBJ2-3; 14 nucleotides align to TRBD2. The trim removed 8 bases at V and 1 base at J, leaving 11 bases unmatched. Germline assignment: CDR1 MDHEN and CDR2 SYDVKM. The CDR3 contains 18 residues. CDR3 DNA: TGTGCCAGCCAACTTCCCCAGGGACTAGCGGGAGGCACAGATACGCAGTATTTT. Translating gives CASQLPQGLAGGTDTQYF.

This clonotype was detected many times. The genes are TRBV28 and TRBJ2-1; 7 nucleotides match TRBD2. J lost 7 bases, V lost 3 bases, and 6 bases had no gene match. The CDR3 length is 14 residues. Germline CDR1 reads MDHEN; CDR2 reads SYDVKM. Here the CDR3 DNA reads TGTGCCAGCAGTTTCCGGGGAGGGCCAAATGAGCAGTTCTTC. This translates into CASSFRGGPNEQFF.

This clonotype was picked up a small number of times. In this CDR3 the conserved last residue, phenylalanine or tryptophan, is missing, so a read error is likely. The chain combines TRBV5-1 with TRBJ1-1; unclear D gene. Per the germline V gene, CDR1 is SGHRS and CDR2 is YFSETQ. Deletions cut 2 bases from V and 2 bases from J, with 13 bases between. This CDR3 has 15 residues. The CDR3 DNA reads TGCGCCAGCAGCTTACCAGAATTGACAAACACTGAAGCTTTCCTT. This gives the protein CASSLPELTNTEAFL.

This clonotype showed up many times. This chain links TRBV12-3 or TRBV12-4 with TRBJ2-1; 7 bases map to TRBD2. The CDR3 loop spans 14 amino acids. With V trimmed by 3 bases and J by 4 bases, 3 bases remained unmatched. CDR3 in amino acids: CASSLGLLYNEQFF. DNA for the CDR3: TGTGCCAGCAGTTTGGGACTACTTTACAATGAGCAGTTCTTC.

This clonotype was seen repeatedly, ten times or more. The CDR3 DNA reads as TGTGCCAGCAGAGAGGGGTTAGGCACAGATACGCAGTATTTT. This translates into CASREGLGTDTQYF. The chain carries TRBV5-5 and TRBJ2-3; D may correspond to TRBD1 or TRBD2 (5 bases each). Trimming removed 5 bases from V and 1 base from J, with 11 bases in between. CDR3 length equals 14 residues. CDR1 is SGHKS and CDR2 is YYEKEE in the germline V gene (reference sequence). The entire variable domain, with the rest obtained from reference TRBV5-5 and TRBJ2-3, is as follows: DAGVTQSPTHLIKTRGQQVTLRCSPISGHKSVSWYQQVLGQGPQFIFQYYEKEERGRGNFPDRFSARQFPNYSSELNVNALLLGDSALYLCASREGLGTDTQYFGPGTRLTVL.

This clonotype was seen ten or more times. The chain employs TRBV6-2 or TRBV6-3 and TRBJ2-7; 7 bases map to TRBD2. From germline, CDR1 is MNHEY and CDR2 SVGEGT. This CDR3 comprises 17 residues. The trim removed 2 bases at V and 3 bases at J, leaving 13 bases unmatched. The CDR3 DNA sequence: TGTGCCAGCAGTTACCCTTCTAGCGGAGAAATTTACTACGAGCAGTACTTC. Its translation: CASSYPSSGEIYYEQYF.

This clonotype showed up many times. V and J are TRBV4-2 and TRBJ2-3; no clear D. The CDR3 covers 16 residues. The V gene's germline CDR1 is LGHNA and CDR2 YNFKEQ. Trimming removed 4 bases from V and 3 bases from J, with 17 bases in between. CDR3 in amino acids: CASSPPGVQGTDTQYF. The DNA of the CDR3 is TGTGCCAGCAGCCCCCCCGGCGTCCAAGGGACAGATACGCAGTATTTT.

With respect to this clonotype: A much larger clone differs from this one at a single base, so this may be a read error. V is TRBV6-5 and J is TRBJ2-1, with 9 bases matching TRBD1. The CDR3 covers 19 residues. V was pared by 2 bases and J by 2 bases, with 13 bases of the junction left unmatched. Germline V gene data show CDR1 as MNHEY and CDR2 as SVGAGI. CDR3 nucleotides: TGTGCCAGCAGTTACCCGGGACAGGGTATCCCTATCCCCTACAATGAGCAGTTCTTC. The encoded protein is CASSYPGQGIPIPYNEQFF.